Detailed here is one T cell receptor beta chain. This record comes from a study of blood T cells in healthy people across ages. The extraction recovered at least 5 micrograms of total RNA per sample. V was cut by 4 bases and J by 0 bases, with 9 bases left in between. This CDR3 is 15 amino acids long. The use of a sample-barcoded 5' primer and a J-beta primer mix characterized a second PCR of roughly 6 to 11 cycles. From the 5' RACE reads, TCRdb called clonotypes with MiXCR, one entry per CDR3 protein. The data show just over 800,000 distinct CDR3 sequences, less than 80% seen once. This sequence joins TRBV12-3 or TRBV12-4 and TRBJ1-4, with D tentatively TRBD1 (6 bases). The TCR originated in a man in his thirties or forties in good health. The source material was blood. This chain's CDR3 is CASSSNRATNEKLFF. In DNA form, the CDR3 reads TGTGCCAGCAGTTCAAACAGGGCAACTAATGAAAAACTGTTTTTT.